The 31 T cell receptor beta chains presented below share a single source sample, sequenced in a study of shared clonotypes between healthy human individuals. Sequencing used immunoSEQ multiplex PCR; TCRdb keeps in-frame clones, though not all of them. Here the sample spans about 580,000 clones, 95% to 98% being singletons. The naive CD8 fraction comprised CD45RO-negative cells positively selected for CCR7 and excluded terminally differentiated effector memory CD45RA+ cells. What was sequenced was naive CD8+ T cells sorted from blood. The receptors originated from a young man in good health.

This clone was recorded only once. V usage is TRBV4-3 and J usage is TRBJ2-2; TRBD2 matches at 8 bases. Germline V gives CDR1 LGHNA, CDR2 YSLEER. V was clipped by 0 bases and J by 7 bases; unmatched bases: 7. The CDR3 consists of 16 residues. The CDR3 bases are TGCGCCAGCAGCCAAGATGCCAGCGGGAGAGGCGGGGAGCTGTTTTTT. As protein: CASSQDASGRGGELFF.

A word on this clone: One end of the junction does not line up with germline, which may come from a read error. J is TRBJ2-7 and V is TRBV2; tentative D call: TRBD2 (5 bases). The CDR3 is made up of 12 amino acids. Germline assignment: CDR1 SNHLY and CDR2 FYNNEI. In nucleotides, the CDR3 is TGTGCCAGCAGAGGGAGCAGGTTGGGGATTAACTTC. Translating it yields CASRGSRLGINF.

The gene calls are TRBV29-1 and TRBJ2-1; no definite D call. There are 14 residues in the CDR3. Looked up from germline, CDR1 is SQVTM and CDR2 is ANQGSEA. With 5 bases removed from V and 0 bases from J, the gap between germline ends came to 11 bases. CDR3 nucleotide sequence: TGCAGCGTTTCACAAAAACCCTCCTACAATGAGCAGTTCTTC. This sequence encodes CSVSQKPSYNEQFF.

CDR3 DNA: TGTGCCTGTCTCATCGGGGAGCTGTTTTTT. This translates into CACLIGELFF. The chain recombines TRBV30 with TRBJ2-2, with no clear D. CDR1 is GTSNPN, CDR2 SVGIG, per germline (reference sequence). V shed 6 bases and J shed 7 bases, with 6 bases lying between them. The CDR3 loop spans 10 amino acids.

As for this clone: Within the sample, other DNA sequences also encode this same CDR3. The chain has TRBV6-5 and TRBJ2-7; tentative D call: TRBD1 (6 bases). Trimming stripped 6 bases from V and 2 bases from J, with 17 bases between. The CDR3 runs to 15 residues. The germline V gene encodes CDR1 MNHEY and CDR2 SVGAGI. Here the CDR3 reads CASSPGQGGTYEQYF. The CDR3 DNA is TGTGCCAGCAGCCCGGGACAAGGTGGGACCTACGAGCAGTACTTC.

The chain has TRBV9 and TRBJ1-4, with 9 bases matching TRBD1. The trim removed 4 bases at V and 5 bases at J, leaving 6 bases unmatched. CDR1 and CDR2 (germline): SGDLS, YYNGEE. This CDR3 comprises 15 residues. As DNA, the CDR3 is TGTGCCAGCAGCCCGGGACAGGGCCTCAATGAAAAACTGTTTTTT. Translated, it gives CASSPGQGLNEKLFF.

This chain uses TRBV27 with TRBJ2-4; 14 bases fit TRBD2. Per germline, CDR1 MNHEY and CDR2 SMNVEV (reference sequence). Trimming removed 3 bases from V and 0 bases from J; junction bases left unmatched: 10. The CDR3 has 20 residues. The CDR3, as DNA: TGTGCCAGCAGTTTGATGACTGGACTAGCGGGAGGTCGAGCCAAAAACATTCAGTACTTC. Translated, it gives CASSLMTGLAGGRAKNIQYF.

The V call is TRBV19, the J call TRBJ2-1; 11 bases agree with TRBD2. V dropped 1 base and J dropped 10; count of bases not matched to a gene: 12. Germline V gene lookup returns CDR1 LNHDA and CDR2 SQIVND (reference sequence). There are 17 residues in the CDR3. CDR3 sequence (DNA): TGTGCCAGTAGTATAGTGATTAGCGGGAGGGCCCGATGGGAGCAGTTCTTC. It translates to CASSIVISGRARWEQFF.

The J gene is TRBJ2-3, the V gene TRBV5-1; tentatively, D is TRBD2 (5 bases). The CDR3 spans 14 residues. The V end lost 4 bases, the J end lost 1 base, and 10 bases lay between the germline ends. Germline V gives CDR1 SGHRS, CDR2 YFSETQ. The CDR3 loop is CASSRGGGTDTQYF. The CDR3 region has the DNA TGCGCCAGCAGCCGGGGTGGGGGCACAGATACGCAGTATTTT.

The chain recombines TRBV6-6 with TRBJ1-5; maybe TRBD1 (6 bases). This CDR3 is 16 amino acids long. Per germline, CDR1 MNHNY and CDR2 SVGAGI (reference sequence). The V end lost 0 bases, the J end lost 4 bases, and 13 bases lay between the germline ends. CDR3 amino acids: CASSYSGHQPNQPQHF. The CDR3 DNA is TGTGCCAGCAGTTACTCGGGACATCAACCAAATCAGCCCCAGCATTTT.

The chain links TRBV6-1 to TRBJ1-3; 8 nucleotides line up with TRBD1. Germline loops: CDR1 MNHNS, CDR2 SASEGT. V lost 3 bases, J lost 0 bases, and 13 bases stayed unmatched. The length of the CDR3 is 19 residues. DNA of the CDR3: TGTGCCAGCAGTGAGGGACCGGGACAGGCCAAACGCTCTGGAAACACCATATATTTT. Translated: CASSEGPGQAKRSGNTIYF.

This clone has only one observation. The V gene is TRBV12-5, the J gene TRBJ2-7; TRBD1 matches at 7 bases. Trimming took 5 bases from V and 3 from J; bases not matched to a gene: 7. The CDR3 totals 14 residues. Germline V gene sequence: CDR1 LGHNT, CDR2 FRNRAP. The CDR3 sequence is CASGNDRVSYEQYF. The CDR3 DNA reads TGTGCTAGTGGTAATGACAGGGTCAGCTACGAGCAGTACTTC.

This clone was observed a few times. J is TRBJ1-5 and V is TRBV7-8; no reliable D call. Trimming shortened V by 3 bases and J by 0 bases, and 12 bases separated the two germline ends. CDR3 size: 16 residues. Looked up from germline, CDR1 is SGHVS and CDR2 is FQNEAQ. This CDR3 is CASSFTSPYSNQPQHF. The CDR3 nucleotides read TGTGCCAGCAGCTTCACTTCACCCTATAGCAATCAGCCCCAGCATTTT.

The rearrangement uses TRBV7-8 and TRBJ2-7; D is unclear. The CDR3 extends over 13 amino acids. CDR1 SGHVS and CDR2 FQNEAQ come from the germline V gene. V gave up 7 bases and J gave up 1 base, with 11 bases separating them. CDR3 sequence: CASTSRASYEQYF. The CDR3 region has the DNA TGTGCCAGCACCTCAAGGGCATCCTACGAGCAGTACTTC.

This chain connects TRBV11-1 to TRBJ1-1, with D possibly matching TRBD1 (5 bases). Between the trimmed V and J ends, which lost 5 bases and 1 base, there was a span of 11 bases. This CDR3 is built from 14 residues. In germline, CDR1 is SGHAT, CDR2 FQDESV (reference sequence). CDR3 coding DNA: TGTGCCAGCAGCCCACGAGGGGCGAACACTGAAGCTTTCTTT. Protein: CASSPRGANTEAFF.

The rearrangement uses TRBV6-5 and TRBJ2-5; tentatively, D is TRBD2 (6 bases). The CDR3 length is 13 residues. Germline V CDR1 and CDR2: MNHEY, SVGAGI. The V gene lost 6 bases and the J gene lost 5 bases, with 13 bases spanning the gap. CDR3 in amino acids: CASRTSLIETQYF. The DNA for the CDR3 is TGTGCCAGCAGGACTAGTTTGATCGAGACCCAGTACTTC.

V and J are TRBV18 and TRBJ2-2; D is ambiguous. V lost 5 bases and J 4 bases, leaving 5 bases between the germline ends. The CDR3 sequence is 12 residues long. Germline-derived CDR1 and CDR2 are KGHSH and LQKENI. CDR3 in amino acids: CASSDRTGELFF. CDR3 DNA: TGTGCCAGCTCAGATCGCACCGGGGAGCTGTTTTTT.

J is TRBJ1-1 and V is TRBV7-9; 8 positions match TRBD1. CDR3 size: 14 residues. Trimming at V came to 3 bases and at J to 4 bases, leaving 4 bases not matched to a gene. CDR1 and CDR2 (germline): SEHNR, FQNEAQ (reference sequence). CDR3 coding DNA: TGTGCCAGCAGCTTGCAGGGGGCTAGCACTGAAGCTTTCTTT. As protein: CASSLQGASTEAFF. Using reference TRBV7-9 and TRBJ1-1 for the parts outside the CDR3, the full variable domain is DTGVSQNPRHKITKRGQNVTFRCDPISEHNRLYWYRQTLGQGPEFLTYFQNEAQLEKSRLLSDRFSAERPKGSFSTLEIQRTEQGDSAMYLCASSLQGASTEAFFGQGTRLTVV.

DNA of the CDR3: TGTGCCAGCAGTTTACCCTCTGCTCGATCGGGGTTAGCGGGCCGCACAGATACGCAGTATTTT. Protein product: CASSLPSARSGLAGRTDTQYF. The chain has TRBV27 and TRBJ2-3, with 7 bases matching TRBD2. The CDR3 covers 21 residues. Germline lookup yields CDR1 MNHEY and CDR2 SMNVEV (reference sequence). V lost 2 bases, J lost 1 base, and 21 bases stayed unmatched.

V usage is TRBV5-5 and J usage is TRBJ2-3, with a weak D call TRBD2 (7 bases). The CDR3 is 16 residues long. Trimming removed 1 base at V and 4 bases at J, with 16 bases between. Germline V CDR1 and CDR2: SGHKS, YYEKEE (reference sequence). DNA for the CDR3: TGTGCCAGCAGCTTGAGAGGACTGGGGGGGCCAGATACGCAGTATTTT. Translating gives CASSLRGLGGPDTQYF.

The chain combines TRBV30 with TRBJ2-3; D not certain. CDR3 size: 13 residues. V lost 4 bases and J lost 2, with 10 bases in between. Germline assignment: CDR1 GTSNPN and CDR2 SVGIG (reference sequence). CDR3 in DNA: TGTGCCTGGAAGGCGGTGAACACAGATACGCAGTATTTT. Residues: CAWKAVNTDTQYF.

The V call is TRBV9, the J call TRBJ2-6, with D hard to call. The CDR3 is 12 residues long. V dropped 3 bases and J dropped 6 bases, with 4 bases sitting between them. Germline lookup yields CDR1 SGDLS and CDR2 YYNGEE. The CDR3, as DNA: TGTGCCAGCAGCGGGCAGGCCAACGTCCTGACTTTC. This gives the protein CASSGQANVLTF.

The chain couples TRBV9 to TRBJ2-1; TRBD2 matches 8 bases. V lost 3 bases, J lost 13 bases, and 9 bases stayed unmatched. CDR1 is SGDLS and CDR2 is YYNGEE in the germline V gene. The CDR3 totals 13 residues. The CDR3 region is CASSATSGHIQFF. CDR3 coding DNA: TGTGCCAGCAGCGCAACTAGCGGACATATTCAGTTCTTC.

The chain combines TRBV6-5 with TRBJ2-2; TRBD2 might be the D (5 bases). CDR3 length: 14 amino acids. Trimming cost V 5 bases and J 2 bases, with 9 bases left between them. Germline CDR1 is MNHEY and CDR2 is SVGAGI. The CDR3: CASSPEVNTGELFF. The CDR3 nucleotides read TGTGCCAGCAGTCCGGAGGTTAACACCGGGGAGCTGTTTTTT.

The rearrangement links TRBV7-2 to TRBJ2-3, with D possibly matching TRBD1 (5 bases). CDR1 and CDR2 from the germline V gene are SGHTA and FQGNSA. The CDR3 has 19 amino acids. Trimming took 2 bases from V and 1 from J, leaving 22 bases between them. The CDR3 here is CASSLRGSAASLGTDTQYF. CDR3 coding DNA: TGTGCCAGCAGCTTAAGGGGCAGTGCGGCCAGCTTAGGCACAGATACGCAGTATTTT.

Only one count was recorded for this clone. V gene TRBV7-9 combines with J gene TRBJ1-1, with a weak D call TRBD1 (6 bases). Per germline, CDR1 SEHNR and CDR2 FQNEAQ (reference sequence). The CDR3 has 14 residues. Trimming took off 5 bases at V and 4 bases at J, with 14 bases between the two ends. For the CDR3, the DNA is TGTGCCAGCAGCCTAGGAGGGGGACGCACTGAAGCTTTCTTT. Translated: CASSLGGGRTEAFF.

The CDR3 sequence: CATSRSLKQGDTEAFF. CDR3 coding DNA: TGTGCCACCAGCAGATCCTTGAAGCAGGGGGACACTGAAGCTTTCTTT. The chain combines TRBV15 with TRBJ1-1; 7 nucleotides line up with TRBD1. Trimming at V came to 2 bases and at J to 3 bases, leaving 9 bases not matched to a gene. The CDR3 covers 16 residues. Looked up from germline, CDR1 is LNHNV and CDR2 is YYDKDF (reference sequence).

The chain recombines TRBV10-3 with TRBJ1-1; TRBD1 might be the D (5 bases). Germline V gene data show CDR1 as ENHRY and CDR2 as SYGVKD. V was cut by 0 bases and J by 5 bases, with 7 bases left in between. This CDR3 spans 13 amino acids. The CDR3 DNA sequence: TGTGCCATCAGTGAGTCCAAGGGGACTGAAGCTTTCTTT. Translation: CAISESKGTEAFF.

CDR3 sequence: CASSFYRGTEAFF. CDR3 sequence (DNA): TGTGCCAGCAGTTTTTACCGGGGGACTGAAGCTTTCTTT. This chain joins TRBV27 and TRBJ1-1, with D tentatively TRBD1 (5 bases). The germline V and J ends were trimmed by 3 bases and 5 bases, with 10 bases remaining between them. The length of the CDR3 is 13 residues. The germline V gene encodes CDR1 MNHEY and CDR2 SMNVEV (reference sequence).

This chain uses TRBV6-5 with TRBJ2-7; D remains ambiguous. Germline V gene sequence: CDR1 MNHEY, CDR2 SVGAGI. V dropped 6 bases and J dropped 3 bases, with 12 bases sitting between them. The CDR3 extends over 13 amino acids. CDR3 sequence: CASSQAGGYEQYF. The CDR3 nucleotides are TGTGCCAGCAGCCAAGCCGGCGGCTACGAGCAGTACTTC.

This chain connects TRBV27 to TRBJ2-3; TRBD2 agrees at 9 bases. V lost 6 bases, J lost 3 bases, and 10 bases stayed unmatched. Germline CDR1 MNHEY, CDR2 SMNVEV (reference sequence). This CDR3 has 16 amino acids. The CDR3: CASSKPSGTGTDTQYF. CDR3 DNA: TGTGCCAGCAGCAAACCTAGCGGGACGGGGACAGATACGCAGTATTTT.